Only one count was recorded for the clone carrying this T cell receptor (beta chain). Its antigen is not identified. The sort gate was single viable CD3+CD4+CD8-CD45RO+ cells for memory CD4+ T cells. CMV serostatus came from serum IgG against pp150, pp28, p38, p52. The data are from a study of memory CD4+ T cells and cytomegalovirus serostatus. This table comes from immunoSEQ multiplex PCR, and its TCRdb copy is limited to in-frame clones, with some not included. Here the sample spans roughly 49,000 clones, 65% to 85% being singletons. Whole-study results and caveats: 67 of 164 known CMV-associated TCRbeta sequences appeared in CD4+ memory. The CMV-associated TCR signature appears largely within the CD4+ memory repertoire.

CDR1 and CDR2 from the germline V gene are LNHNV and YYDKDF (reference sequence). Trimming removed 2 bases from V and 0 bases from J, with 6 bases in between. This CDR3 comprises 14 residues. This receptor was taken from an adult in good health and CMV-seronegative. The J gene is TRBJ2-3, the V gene TRBV15; no firm D call. The sample was memory CD4+ T cells from blood. CDR3 loop: CATSRYKSTDTQYF. CDR3 nucleotide sequence: TGTGCCACCAGCAGATACAAAAGCACAGATACGCAGTATTTT.